Sequencing of this T cell receptor (beta chain) was carried out in a study of blood T cell repertoires in COVID-19. Looking at the study overall: Italy, Spain and the United States were the sources of the convalescent and acute COVID-19 samples. Sources were T cells, B-cell-depleted T cells, or PBMCs; the material itself was cDNA or gDNA.

Per the study methods: By means of reference gene primer amplification, nucleated cell counts were estimated. Method: immunoSEQ multiplex PCR; TCRdb's copy keeps in-frame clones and lacks some. V and J calls and clone size are copied from that table; D and trimming were computed from the DNA. The sample consists of 140,000 or so clones, roughly 87% of them appearing once. V lost 2 bases to trimming and J lost 7 bases, with 16 bases between them. The CDR3 is 15 amino acids. The sample comprised peripheral blood. The clonotype comes from a woman in her 50s with acute or convalescent COVID-19. This rearrangement joins TRBV23-1 to TRBJ2-3; a possible D gene is TRBD2 (7 bases). TRBV23-1 has ORF status, its function being uncertain. CDR3 loop: CASSQGGEGVYTQYF. The CDR3 region has the DNA TGCGCCAGCAGTCAAGGGGGGGAGGGGGTTTATACGCAGTATTTT.